The 26 T cell receptor beta chains listed next were all sequenced from one sample in a study of blood T cell repertoires in COVID-19. The data were produced by immunoSEQ multiplex PCR, yet TCRdb's version contains in-frame clones alone and is incomplete. The table shows 100,000 to 150,000 clones, with less than 85% occurring only once. What was sequenced was peripheral blood. These receptors were collected from a woman of 80 years or more with acute or convalescent COVID-19.

Only a few counts were recorded for this clone. V usage is TRBV7-2 and J usage is TRBJ2-7, with TRBD2 matching 9 bases. CDR3 length equals 16 residues. J gave up 7 bases and V 0 bases, and 10 bases lay outside the gene matches. The V gene's germline CDR1 is SGHTA and CDR2 FQGNSA. CDR3 loop: CASSLAVGGGAREQYF. DNA of the CDR3: TGTGCCAGCAGCTTAGCGGTTGGCGGGGGGGCCAGGGAGCAGTACTTC.

This clone appeared once. The chain links TRBV5-1 to TRBJ2-7; 8 positions agree with TRBD1. The germline CDR1 and CDR2 sequences are SGHRS and YFSETQ. V trimming: 2 bases; J trimming: 2 bases; junction bases outside the gene matches: 3. The CDR3 spans 14 residues. DNA for the CDR3: TGCGCCAGCAGCTTACAGGGGGGCACCTACGAGCAGTACTTC. The encoded protein is CASSLQGGTYEQYF.

The genes are TRBV5-6 and TRBJ2-2, with 8 bases fitting TRBD1. Trimming took 2 bases from V and 7 from J; bases not matched to a gene: 10. This CDR3 spans 16 amino acids. The germline V gene encodes CDR1 SGHDT and CDR2 YYEEEE. CDR3 region: CASSFRQGSIIGELFF. For the CDR3, the DNA is TGTGCCAGCAGCTTCCGACAGGGGAGTATTATCGGGGAGCTGTTTTTT.

V gene TRBV7-7 combines with J gene TRBJ2-5; 13 bases line up with TRBD2. This CDR3 comprises 18 residues. Losses at the gene ends were 5 bases for V and 1 base for J; bases not matched to a gene: 10. Germline V gene data show CDR1 as SSHAT and CDR2 as FNYEAQ (reference sequence). The CDR3 sequence: CASSLGLAGERAQETQYF. The DNA of the CDR3 is TGTGCCAGCAGCCTCGGACTAGCGGGAGAAAGGGCCCAAGAGACCCAGTACTTC.

This chain links TRBV19 with TRBJ1-4; 11 bases align to TRBD1. CDR3 length equals 16 residues. V gave up 1 base and J gave up 5 bases; unmatched junction bases: 3. The germline gives CDR1 LNHDA, CDR2 SQIVND (reference sequence). For the CDR3, the DNA is TGTGCCAGTAGTATAGTTGGGACAGGGGGAAATGAAAAACTGTTTTTT. Translation: CASSIVGTGGNEKLFF.

This rearrangement joins TRBV3-1 (or the pseudogene TRBV3-2) to TRBJ2-1, with 8 positions matching TRBD2. Germline V gene data show CDR1 as LGHDT and CDR2 as YNNKEL (reference sequence). Losses at the gene ends were 7 bases for V and 5 bases for J; bases not matched to a gene: 13. The CDR3 has 16 residues. This CDR3 is CASTATSGGGNNEQFF. DNA for the CDR3: TGTGCCAGCACGGCAACATCTGGCGGGGGGAACAATGAGCAGTTCTTC.

The V and J genes are TRBV12-2 and TRBJ2-7; TRBD1, the table's D call, lacks a check against the DNA. TRBV12-2 is classified as a pseudogene. The CDR3 is 16 amino acids. CDR3 residues: CASRTPDRATTYEQYF. CDR3 nucleotides: TGTGCAAGTCGCACCCCGGACAGGGCCACAACCTACGAGCAGTACTTC.

The chain has TRBV4-1 and TRBJ2-1, with no clear D. V shed 0 bases and J shed 4 bases, with 13 bases lying between them. Germline CDR1 MGHRA, CDR2 YSYEKL. This CDR3 region has 16 residues. CDR3 loop: CASSQEWQVRYNEQFF. The CDR3 bases are TGCGCCAGCAGCCAAGAATGGCAGGTGAGATACAATGAGCAGTTCTTC.

The rearrangement uses TRBV7-8 and TRBJ2-1; possible D gene TRBD2, 5 bases. V shed 6 bases and J shed 9 bases, with 21 bases lying between them. The CDR3 length is 15 residues. Germline CDR1 is SGHVS and CDR2 is FQNEAQ. DNA for the CDR3: TGTGCCAGCAGTGCACCTACGGTCGGACTTATTGAGCAGTTCTTC. Encoded protein: CASSAPTVGLIEQFF.

Written as DNA, the CDR3 is TGTGCCAGCACCCGGGGACAAGCCCTTGGTGGCTACACCTTC. This sequence encodes CASTRGQALGGYTF. The chain is built from TRBV6-5 and TRBJ1-2; perhaps TRBD1 as D (6 bases). The CDR3 contains 14 residues. Germline CDR1 MNHEY, CDR2 SVGAGI. The ends were cut back, 7 bases at V and 7 bases at J, with 19 bases in the middle.

The V call is TRBV3-1 (or the pseudogene TRBV3-2), the J call TRBJ1-5, with 7 bases that match TRBD1. Germline loops: CDR1 LGHDT, CDR2 YNNKEL (reference sequence). This CDR3 is 15 amino acids long. V lost 2 bases, J lost 5 bases, and 6 bases stayed unmatched. CDR3: CASSQMTGPDQPQHF. The CDR3 DNA sequence: TGTGCCAGCAGCCAAATGACAGGGCCCGATCAGCCCCAGCATTTT.

The chain carries TRBV2 and TRBJ1-6, with TRBD1 matching 8 bases. The germline CDR1 and CDR2 sequences are SNHLY and FYNNEI. Losses at the gene ends were 8 bases for V and 6 bases for J; bases not matched to a gene: 9. The CDR3 contains 15 residues. The CDR3, as DNA: TGTGCCAGCCGGACAGGGAGGGCTGGTAATTCACCCCTCCACTTT. It specifies CASRTGRAGNSPLHF.

J is TRBJ1-6 and V is TRBV2; perhaps TRBD1 as D (6 bases). Germline lookup yields CDR1 SNHLY and CDR2 FYNNEI. The CDR3 contains 16 residues. Trimming shortened V by 7 bases and J by 0 bases, and 13 bases separated the two germline ends. DNA for the CDR3: TGTGCCAGCAAAGGACAGTTGAGCTCCTATAATTCACCCCTCCACTTT. It translates to CASKGQLSSYNSPLHF.

The chain joins TRBV9 to TRBJ2-1, with D perhaps matching TRBD2 (5 bases). This CDR3 is built from 15 residues. Germline loops: CDR1 SGDLS, CDR2 YYNGEE. Trimming shortened V by 0 bases and J by 2 bases, and 9 bases separated the two germline ends. CDR3 nucleotide sequence: TGTGCCAGCAGCGTAGGTCTAGCTCCCTACAATGAGCAGTTCTTC. Protein product: CASSVGLAPYNEQFF.

The chain recombines TRBV12-3 or TRBV12-4 with TRBJ1-1; D is unclear. The ends were cut back, 3 bases at V and 4 bases at J, with 9 bases in the middle. This CDR3 is 13 amino acids long. CDR3 amino acids: CASSLASGTEAFF. CDR3 nucleotide sequence: TGTGCCAGCAGTTTGGCCAGCGGCACTGAAGCTTTCTTT.

This chain uses TRBV7-2 with TRBJ2-2; 7 nucleotides agree with TRBD2. The V gene's germline CDR1 is SGHTA and CDR2 FQGNSA. The CDR3 covers 14 residues. J gave up 7 bases and V 6 bases, and 8 bases lay outside the gene matches. Written as DNA, the CDR3 is TGTGCCAGCAGGCGGACTAGGGGTGGCGGGGAGCTGTTTTTT. Translated, it gives CASRRTRGGGELFF. Full variable domain (outside the CDR3, taken from reference TRBV7-2 and TRBJ2-2): GAGVSQSPSNKVTEKGKDVELRCDPISGHTALYWYRQSLGQGLEFLIYFQGNSAPDKSGLPSDRFSAERTGGSVSTLTIQRTQQEDSAVYLCASRRTRGGGELFFGEGSRLTVL.

The chain employs TRBV6-6 and TRBJ1-1, with D possibly TRBD1 on 6 matching bases. V was shortened by 5 bases and J by 7 bases, with 29 bases between the two germline ends. CDR3 length: 18 residues. The V gene's germline CDR1 is MNHNY and CDR2 SVGAGI (reference sequence). In DNA, the CDR3 is TGTGCCAGCAGTCCACCGGGGGGCGCGTTTCAGGTTATGATTGAAGCTTTCTTT. It codes for CASSPPGGAFQVMIEAFF.

The CDR3 loop reads CASRGQGAGTQYF. As DNA, the CDR3 is TGTGCCAGCAGAGGACAGGGGGCAGGTACGCAGTATTTT. The rearrangement joins TRBV9 to TRBJ2-3; 11 nucleotides align to TRBD1. Germline V gene lookup returns CDR1 SGDLS and CDR2 YYNGEE. V shed 5 bases, J shed 8 bases, and the junction held 4 bases outside the gene matches. The CDR3 runs 13 residues.

This clone was recorded a few times. The CDR3 region has the DNA TGTGCCAGCAGCTTGGACTATACTAGGGGCTACGAGCAGTACTTC. Its protein is CASSLDYTRGYEQYF. The J gene is TRBJ2-7, the V gene TRBV7-8, with D perhaps matching TRBD2 (6 bases). Germline V gene lookup returns CDR1 SGHVS and CDR2 FQNEAQ. V was clipped by 3 bases and J by 3 bases, with 15 bases between them. CDR3 size: 15 residues. Based on the CDR3 plus reference TRBV7-8 and TRBJ2-7, the full variable domain is GAGVSQSPRYKVAKRGQDVALRCDPISGHVSLFWYQQALGQGPEFLTYFQNEAQLDKSGLPSDRFFAERPEGSVSTLKIQRTQQEDSAVYLCASSLDYTRGYEQYFGPGTRLTVT.

The chain combines TRBV6-2 or TRBV6-3 with TRBJ2-1; 11 nucleotides align to TRBD2. V lost 6 bases and J lost 2; bases outside the gene matches: 6. Germline CDR1 is MNHEY and CDR2 is SVGEGT. This CDR3 comprises 16 residues. The CDR3 loop reads CASSSTSGSPYNEQFF. CDR3 nucleotides: TGTGCCAGCAGCTCAACTAGCGGGAGCCCCTACAATGAGCAGTTCTTC.

The chain has TRBV5-1 and TRBJ1-1, with TRBD1 matching over 10 bases. The trim removed 0 bases at V and 5 bases at J, leaving 4 bases unmatched. Germline CDR1 is SGHRS and CDR2 is YFSETQ. The CDR3 contains 15 residues. The CDR3 sequence: CASSLVGGQGTEAFF. In nucleotides, the CDR3 is TGCGCCAGCAGCTTGGTAGGGGGACAGGGGACTGAAGCTTTCTTT.

V usage is TRBV5-1 and J usage is TRBJ1-2; no clear D gene. Germline values: CDR1 SGHRS, CDR2 YFSETQ. The CDR3 is 14 amino acids. V was shortened by 0 bases and J by 8 bases, with 14 bases between the two germline ends. The CDR3 is CASSLASAGRGYTF. CDR3 bases: TGCGCCAGCAGCTTGGCCTCAGCCGGGAGGGGCTACACCTTC. Filled out from reference TRBV5-1 and TRBJ1-2, the complete variable domain reads KAGVTQTPRYLIKTRGQQVTLSCSPISGHRSVSWYQQTPGQGLQFLFEYFSETQRNKGNFPGRFSGRQFSNSRSEMNVSTLELGDSALYLCASSLASAGRGYTFGSGTRLTVV.

The genes are TRBV19 and TRBJ2-7; 9 bases are shared with TRBD2. V lost 4 bases to trimming and J lost 0 bases; unmatched junction nucleotides: 4. The CDR3 is 15 residues long. Germline V gene lookup returns CDR1 LNHDA and CDR2 SQIVND (reference sequence). CDR3 nucleotides: TGTGCCAGTAGTACACTAGCGGGTGACTCCTACGAGCAGTACTTC. It yields the protein CASSTLAGDSYEQYF.

A remark on this clone: This sample also contains other DNA sequences that code for the same CDR3. This chain connects TRBV7-2 to TRBJ2-5; 10 positions match TRBD2. Germline CDR1 reads SGHTA; CDR2 reads FQGNSA. This CDR3 is built from 14 residues. J was trimmed by 4 bases and V by 5 bases; bases with no gene match: 4. The CDR3 here is CASSPRTSGETQYF. The DNA of the CDR3 is TGTGCCAGCAGCCCTAGGACTAGCGGAGAGACCCAGTACTTC. The whole variable domain, remainder taken from reference TRBV7-2 and TRBJ2-5, is GAGVSQSPSNKVTEKGKDVELRCDPISGHTALYWYRQSLGQGLEFLIYFQGNSAPDKSGLPSDRFSAERTGGSVSTLTIQRTQQEDSAVYLCASSPRTSGETQYFGPGTRLLVL.

This rearrangement joins TRBV20-1 to TRBJ2-5, with a weak D call TRBD2 (5 bases). Germline CDR1 and CDR2: DFQATT and SNEGSKA (reference sequence). Trimming took 3 bases from V and 2 from J, leaving 16 bases between them. The CDR3 has 15 amino acids. The CDR3 nucleotides are TGCAGTGCTAGTAGGCTAAGCGGAGTACAAGAGACCCAGTACTTC. Amino acid sequence: CSASRLSGVQETQYF.

The genes are TRBV11-2 and TRBJ2-7; 8 nucleotides align to TRBD1. The junction had 10 bases not matched to a gene; V was cut back by 5 bases and J by 7 bases. Germline V CDR1 and CDR2: SGHAT, FQNNGV. This CDR3 has 14 residues. The CDR3 is CASSQRTGTIEQYF. CDR3 nucleotides: TGTGCCAGCAGCCAAAGGACAGGGACAATTGAGCAGTACTTC.